This T cell receptor (beta chain) originates from a study of brain T cells in children with intractable seizures. The CDR3 length is 18 residues. Germline V gene data show CDR1 as LGHNA and CDR2 as YNFKEQ. With 0 bases removed from V and 0 bases from J, the gap between germline ends came to 17 bases. Profiled with immunoSEQ multiplex PCR; TCRdb holds only in-frame clones, not every one. The table lists approximately 330,000 clones, about 93% of them singletons. Stated time point: blood from clinic visit 5 months post-surgery; TSC patient then seizure free. The rearrangement uses TRBV4-2 and TRBJ1-2; D gene uncertain. The starting material was peripheral blood, obtained approximately 5 months after surgery. The TCR originated in a boy younger than two with tuberous sclerosis and intractable seizures. In DNA, the CDR3 is TGTGCCAGCAGCCAAGAGGGCACCCTAGGGCCAACTAACTATGGCTACACCTTC. Residues: CASSQEGTLGPTNYGYTF.